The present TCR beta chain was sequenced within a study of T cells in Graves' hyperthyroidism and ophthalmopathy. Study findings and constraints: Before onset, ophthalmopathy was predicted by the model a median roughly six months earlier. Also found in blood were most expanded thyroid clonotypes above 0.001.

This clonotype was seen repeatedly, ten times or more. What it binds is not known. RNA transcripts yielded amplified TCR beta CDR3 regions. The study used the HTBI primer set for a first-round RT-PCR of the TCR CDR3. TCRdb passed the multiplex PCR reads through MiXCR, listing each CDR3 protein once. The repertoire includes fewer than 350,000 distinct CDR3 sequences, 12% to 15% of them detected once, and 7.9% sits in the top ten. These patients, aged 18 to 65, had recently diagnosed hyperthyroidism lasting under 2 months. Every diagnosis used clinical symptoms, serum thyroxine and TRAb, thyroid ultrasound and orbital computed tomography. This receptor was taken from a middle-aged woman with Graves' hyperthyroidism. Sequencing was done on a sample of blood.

The CDR3 loop reads CASSLRRAYNEQFF. The CDR3 region has the DNA TGTGCCAGCAGTTTAAGGAGAGCCTACAATGAGCAGTTCTTC. V usage is TRBV27 and J usage is TRBJ2-1; D not certain. The CDR3 has 14 residues. The germline V gene encodes CDR1 MNHEY and CDR2 SMNVEV (reference sequence). The V end was cut by 2 bases, the J end by 2 bases, with 7 bases between.